What follows is one TCR beta chain and its context. This record comes from a study of blood T cell repertoires in COVID-19. Adults between roughly 18 and 89 years of age took part from about 24 US areas. Researchers sorted participants into cohorts using their self-reported clinical history. Original processing methods: Reference gene primer amplification gave estimated nucleated cell counts. Method: immunoSEQ multiplex PCR; TCRdb's copy keeps in-frame clones and lacks some. That table is the source of V, J and clone size, and D and trimming were worked out from the DNA. The sample consists of 300,000 to 450,000 clones, around 90% of them appearing once. V dropped 2 bases and J dropped 4; count of bases not matched to a gene: 10. The CDR3 contains 16 residues. The germline gives CDR1 KGHSH, CDR2 LQKENI.

The specimen sequenced was PBMCs or T cells enriched from blood (not recorded which). The chain recombines TRBV18 with TRBJ1-2, with TRBD1 identical over 7 bases. The sequence was collected from a woman aged 18-30 years who had recovered from COVID-19. DNA of the CDR3: TGTGCCAGCTCACCAGATGAAGGGGGCGTGATCTATGGCTACACCTTC. It is translated as CASSPDEGGVIYGYTF.